The rows below give T cell receptor beta chains drawn from one sample of a study of shared clonotypes between healthy human individuals. Sequencing used immunoSEQ multiplex PCR; TCRdb keeps in-frame clones, though not all of them. The table records approximately 1,500,000 clones, about 98% of them present only once. Specimen: naive CD4+ T cells sorted from blood. These receptors were taken from a man aged 25-45 years in good health. Each CDR3 is given with its conserved first and last residue. Fields, in order: V gene, J gene, CDR3 protein.

TRBV5-1,TRBJ2-3,CASRDRVMGDTQYF
TRBV7-2,TRBJ2-7,CASSRTGPYEQYF
TRBV11-3,TRBJ2-2,CASSHGADGTGELFF
TRBV18,TRBJ2-5,CASSTNMQETQYF
TRBV7-2,TRBJ1-2,CASSLDPGIYGYTF
TRBV5-4,TRBJ2-3,CASSDGTVRSADTQYF
TRBV5-4,TRBJ2-1,CASSATGPLYNEQFF
TRBV9,TRBJ1-4,CASSEGVTFEKLFF
TRBV5-6,TRBJ2-5,CASSFMVISGQETQYF
TRBV2,TRBJ1-3,CASSERSGNTIYF
TRBV13,TRBJ2-2,CASSFGHLSLSGELFF
TRBV11-2,TRBJ1-4,CASSRQGANEKLFF
TRBV5-5,TRBJ2-7,CASSLGQNSYEQYF
TRBV27,TRBJ2-7,CASSFTSGLPREQYF
TRBV15,TRBJ2-7,CATSREALAGAYEQYF
TRBV18,TRBJ2-7,CASSPSGSSAGEQYF
TRBV28,TRBJ1-1,CAISSGGEHAFF
TRBV29-1,TRBJ2-7,CSVGHSSFDEQYF
TRBV7-9,TRBJ1-4,CASSSGGFERGEKLFF
TRBV9,TRBJ2-3,CASSVASSGRGEDTQYF
TRBV18,TRBJ2-2,CASWWSNTGELFF
TRBV18,TRBJ1-5,CASSEGGAGALNQPQHF
TRBV19,TRBJ1-2,CASSAGGYGYTF
TRBV5-1,TRBJ2-1,CASSERTSGGFYNEQFF